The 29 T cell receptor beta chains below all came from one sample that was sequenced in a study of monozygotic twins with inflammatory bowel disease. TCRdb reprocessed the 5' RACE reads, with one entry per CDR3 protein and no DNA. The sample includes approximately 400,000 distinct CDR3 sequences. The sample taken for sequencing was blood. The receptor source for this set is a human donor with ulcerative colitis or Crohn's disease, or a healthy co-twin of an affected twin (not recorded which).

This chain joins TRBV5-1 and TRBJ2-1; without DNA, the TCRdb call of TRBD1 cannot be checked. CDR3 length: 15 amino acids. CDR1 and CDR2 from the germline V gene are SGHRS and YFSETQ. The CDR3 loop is CASSYRGGLKNEQFF.

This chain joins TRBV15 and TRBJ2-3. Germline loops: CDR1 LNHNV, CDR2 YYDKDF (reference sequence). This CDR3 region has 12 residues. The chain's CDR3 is CATSGVRDTQYF.

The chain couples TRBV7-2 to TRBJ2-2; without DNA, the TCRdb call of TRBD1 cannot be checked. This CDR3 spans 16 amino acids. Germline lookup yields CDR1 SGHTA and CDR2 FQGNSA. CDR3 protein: CASSLVGGHPPGELFF.

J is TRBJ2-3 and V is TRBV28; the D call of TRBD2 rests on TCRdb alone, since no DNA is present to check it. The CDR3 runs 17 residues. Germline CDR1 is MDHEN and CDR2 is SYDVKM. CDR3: CASSSTMDSTGTDTQYF.

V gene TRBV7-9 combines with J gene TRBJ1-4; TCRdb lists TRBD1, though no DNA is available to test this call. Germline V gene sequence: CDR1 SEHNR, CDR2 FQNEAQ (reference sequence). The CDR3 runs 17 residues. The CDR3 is CASTRSRTGEALAKLFF.

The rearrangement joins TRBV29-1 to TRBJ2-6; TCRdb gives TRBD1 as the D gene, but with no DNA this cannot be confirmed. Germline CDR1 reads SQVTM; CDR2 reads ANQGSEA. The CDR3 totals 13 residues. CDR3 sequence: CSVRPSGANVLTF.

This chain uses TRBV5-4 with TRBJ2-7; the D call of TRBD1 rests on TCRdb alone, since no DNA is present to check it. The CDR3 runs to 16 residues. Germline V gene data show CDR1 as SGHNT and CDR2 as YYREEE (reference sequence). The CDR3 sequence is CASSLGQSGASYEQYF.

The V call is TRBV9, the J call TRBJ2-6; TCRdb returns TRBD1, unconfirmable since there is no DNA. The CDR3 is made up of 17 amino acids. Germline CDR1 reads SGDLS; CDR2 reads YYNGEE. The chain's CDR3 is CASSVEGRPSGVNVLTF.

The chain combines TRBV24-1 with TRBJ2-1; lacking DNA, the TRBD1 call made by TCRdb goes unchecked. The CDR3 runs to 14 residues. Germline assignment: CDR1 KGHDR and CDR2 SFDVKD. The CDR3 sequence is CATSDSSGVGEQFF.

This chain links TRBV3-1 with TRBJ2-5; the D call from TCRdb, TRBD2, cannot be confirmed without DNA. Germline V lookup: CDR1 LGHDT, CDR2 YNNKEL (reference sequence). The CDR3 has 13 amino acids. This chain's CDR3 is CASSLRVWETQYF.

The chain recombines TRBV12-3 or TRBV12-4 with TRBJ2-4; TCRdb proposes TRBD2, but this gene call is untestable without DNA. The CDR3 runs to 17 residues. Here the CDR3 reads CASSLPFSGVAKNIQYF.

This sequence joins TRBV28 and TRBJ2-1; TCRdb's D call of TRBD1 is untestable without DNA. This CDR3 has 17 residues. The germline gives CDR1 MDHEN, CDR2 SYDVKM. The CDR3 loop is CASSFPRDRGTYNEQFF.

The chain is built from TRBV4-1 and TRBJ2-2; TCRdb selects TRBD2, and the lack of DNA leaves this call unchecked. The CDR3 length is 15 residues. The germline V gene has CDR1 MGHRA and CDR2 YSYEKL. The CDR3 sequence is CASSQSGPNTGELFF.

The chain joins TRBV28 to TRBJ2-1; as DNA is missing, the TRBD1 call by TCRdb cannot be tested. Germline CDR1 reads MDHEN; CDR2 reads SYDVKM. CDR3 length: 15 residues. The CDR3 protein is CASSRGTSSYNVQFF.

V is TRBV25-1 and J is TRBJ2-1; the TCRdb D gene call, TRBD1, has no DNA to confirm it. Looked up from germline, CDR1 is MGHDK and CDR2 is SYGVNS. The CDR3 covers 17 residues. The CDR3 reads CASSEAPGTSRYNEQFF.

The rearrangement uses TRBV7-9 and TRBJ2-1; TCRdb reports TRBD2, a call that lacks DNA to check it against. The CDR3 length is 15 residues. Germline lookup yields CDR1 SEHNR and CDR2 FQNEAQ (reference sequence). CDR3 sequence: CASSPIMGPSDEQFF.

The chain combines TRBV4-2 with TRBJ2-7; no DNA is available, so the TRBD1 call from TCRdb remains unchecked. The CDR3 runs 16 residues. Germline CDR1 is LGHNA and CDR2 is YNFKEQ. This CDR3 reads CASSQDLVGAVCEQYF.

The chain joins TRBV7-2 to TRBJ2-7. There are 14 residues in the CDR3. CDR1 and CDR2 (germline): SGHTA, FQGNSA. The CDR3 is CASSFRSEAYEQYF.

CDR3 amino acids: CASSLEGLGHYEQYF. The V gene is TRBV12-3 or TRBV12-4, the J gene TRBJ2-7; with no DNA, the TCRdb D assignment of TRBD1 cannot be verified. The CDR3 has 15 residues.

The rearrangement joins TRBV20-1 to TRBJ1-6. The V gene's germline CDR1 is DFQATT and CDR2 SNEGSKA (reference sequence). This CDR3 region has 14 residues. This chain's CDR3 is CSARDGTENSPLHF.

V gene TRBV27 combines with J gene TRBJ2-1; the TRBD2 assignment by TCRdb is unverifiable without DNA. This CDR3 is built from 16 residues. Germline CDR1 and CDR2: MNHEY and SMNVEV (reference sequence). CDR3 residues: CASSLSAGTLLNEQFF.

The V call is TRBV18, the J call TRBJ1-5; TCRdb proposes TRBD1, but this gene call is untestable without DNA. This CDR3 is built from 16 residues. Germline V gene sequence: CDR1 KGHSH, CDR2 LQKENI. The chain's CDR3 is CASSPGSQGLDQPQHF.

The CDR3 spells CASSPEYIIRSTGGTEAFF. The chain couples TRBV18 to TRBJ1-1; TCRdb gives TRBD1 as the D gene, but with no DNA this cannot be confirmed. Germline V lookup: CDR1 KGHSH, CDR2 LQKENI. This CDR3 contains 19 residues.

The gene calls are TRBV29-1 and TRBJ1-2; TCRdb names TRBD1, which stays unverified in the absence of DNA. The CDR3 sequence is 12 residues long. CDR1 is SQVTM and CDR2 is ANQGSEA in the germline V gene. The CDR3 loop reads CSVGRGAYGYTF.

The chain's CDR3 is CSVERGYNEQFF. The rearrangement joins TRBV29-1 to TRBJ2-1; TCRdb indicates TRBD2, and absent DNA this call remains unverified. Per germline, CDR1 SQVTM and CDR2 ANQGSEA. This CDR3 spans 12 amino acids.

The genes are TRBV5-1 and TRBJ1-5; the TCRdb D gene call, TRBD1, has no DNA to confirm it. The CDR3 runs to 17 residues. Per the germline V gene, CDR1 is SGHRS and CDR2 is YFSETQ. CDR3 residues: CASSLDPRGTGDQPQHF.

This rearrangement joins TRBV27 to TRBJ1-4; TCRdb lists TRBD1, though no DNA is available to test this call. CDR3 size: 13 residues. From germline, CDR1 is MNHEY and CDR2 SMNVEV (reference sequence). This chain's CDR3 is CASRDRGAEKLFF. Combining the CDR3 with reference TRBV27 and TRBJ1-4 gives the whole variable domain EAQVTQNPRYLITVTGKKLTVTCSQNMNHEYMSWYRQDPGLGLRQIYYSMNVEVTDKGDVPEGYKVSRKEKRNFPLILESPSPNQTSLYFCASRDRGAEKLFFGSGTQLSVL.

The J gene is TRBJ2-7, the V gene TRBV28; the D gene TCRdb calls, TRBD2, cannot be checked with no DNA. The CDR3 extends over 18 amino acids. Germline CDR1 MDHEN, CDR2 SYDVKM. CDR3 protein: CASRTAGLAGGSLHEQYF.

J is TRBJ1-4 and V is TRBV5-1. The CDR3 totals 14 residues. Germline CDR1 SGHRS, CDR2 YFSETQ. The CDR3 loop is CASTLGGTNEKLFF.